The sequence of this TCR beta chain was determined in a study of cytomegalovirus exposure and HLA in healthy donors (dated by TCRdb to the late 2010s). Context from the whole study: An earlier analysis of several hundred of the donors reported more than 250 Gb of sequence data and roughly 100 million unique TCR beta sequences from 190 million or so T cells. Alongside the repertoire data, information on donor age, sex, ethnicity and CMV serostatus was compiled. Because of strong linkage in the cohort, four or five DR-DQ haplotypes were treated as single units for association and clustering. An earlier analysis of around 580 of the donors used high-throughput TCR beta sequencing to judge whether each TCR beta V gene segment behaved as functional or pseudogenic. The number of donors typed differed by locus, with roughly 629-640 for A, B, C, DRB1 and DQB1, 522 for DQA1, under 610 for DPA1, and 400 to 490 for DPB1. The later analysis used no new phenotypic data to find candidate immune exposures, relying instead on TCR beta sequences and their occurrence across donors. Of the 300 to 450 genotyped donors, over 70% fell in the genetic ancestry cluster associated with self-reported Caucasian donors. High-throughput TCR immunosequencing, statistical association of individual TCRs with disease status, and machine learning were combined to predict cytomegalovirus infection status. The T cell repertoires of several hundred subjects were profiled by immunosequencing and related to cytomegalovirus serostatus. Among some 400 genotyped donors of the cohort, an average of about 240,000 unique TCR beta nucleotide sequences were sequenced per donor, 15% to 20% of them non-productive. Roughly 300 gigabases of sequencing data and tens of millions of unique TCR sequences made up an early release that covered 500 to 650 HLA-typed donors. In a later genetic analysis, genome-wide SNP genotypes for about three fifths of the roughly 670 donors were used, and that subset was treated as a discovery cohort. HLA typing included class I and class II loci at four-digit resolution. A later analysis re-analyzed previously published TCR beta repertoires from 650 to 800 donors and added high-resolution HLA genotyping to study TCR occurrence patterns. Besides the first cohort of 500 to 700 subjects, a separate validation cohort made up of 90 to 150 different subjects was used. The study aimed to test whether signatures of past pathogen exposure could be identified by cataloging public T cell receptors. All discovery cohort repertoires had been generated on a single sequencing platform. Overall study results and their limits: Roughly uniform sequencing depth across donors was assumed in presence/absence analyses, although this assumption may not hold. When HLA alleles, especially DR and DQ, strongly co-occurred, TCR associations were difficult to assign to individual alleles. In vitro tests confirmed that a few of the cytomegalovirus-associated TCR beta chains recognize cytomegalovirus antigens. According to the authors, the approach could potentially be generalized to other disease states and immunological phenotypes. The study gave a list of about 160 TCR beta chains associated with cytomegalovirus. Most TCR sequences were observed very rarely across donors, whereas some public TCRs were present in many individuals. Compared with equally common non-associated chains, HLA-associated TCR beta chains in a later analysis were more clonally expanded and had lower generation probabilities. A cluster of highly shared sequence variants was judged likely to represent a technical artifact of the sequencing pipeline. A further reported finding was that TCR beta sequences accurately predicted the HLA-A and HLA-B alleles for most subjects in the first cohort. In an earlier analysis of 587 of the donors, most TCR beta V segments appeared in productive rearrangements about 87% or about 30% of the time, broadly matching IMGT annotations. In both the original and validation cohorts, the classifier was reported to diagnose cytomegalovirus status with high specificity and sensitivity. An association between a missense DCLRE1C variant and V-gene and J-gene trimming of TCR beta chains was found in a later genetic analysis and replicated in an independent cohort. In a later analysis, several top co-occurrence clusters were reported to appear linked to parvovirus B19, influenza, CMV and Epstein-Barr virus. The earlier analysis of 587 of the donors excluded around 17 rarely observed V segments, including chromosome 9 orphons, because counts were too low. In a later analysis, the rate of TCR association differed among HLA loci, with DRB1 alleles having the most associated TCRs and HLA-C alleles having the fewest. Some IMGT-functional V segments, including TRBV6-2 and TRBV6-3, could not be distinguished by the 87-base-pair reads and were therefore excluded. Correlated functional status among segregating V segments might be attributable to linkage disequilibrium, but an unknown experimental factor could not be ruled out. For the cohort, immune exposure information was limited to CMV serostatus. Because HLA typing was missing for some donors at each locus, association tests included only the typed subset. Only TCR beta chains were sequenced in this cohort, and the absence of alpha or paired-chain data limited detectable features. In a later genetic analysis, fewer N-insertions in productive TCRs were reported among donors in an Asian-associated ancestry cluster than the roughly 700-donor mean. According to a later analysis, most CMV-associated TCR beta chains appeared to be HLA-restricted, and the HLA associations seemed to be driven largely by CMV exposure. A later analysis associated 15,000 or so TCR beta sequences with specific HLA alleles at a false discovery rate of 0.05.

On this clone: Its antigen is not yet known. No base quality information exists; no much larger clone differs at one position.

V is pared back by 0 bases and J by 2 bases, with 8 bases lying between the germline termini. Spanning cysteine to phenylalanine, the CDR3 consists of 14 amino acids. Solely the CDR3 DNA is kept, with 42 bases framed from the first base. CDR1 and CDR2 were assigned from the germline V gene as SGHRS and YFSETQ. The cohort consisted of approximately 690 healthy bone marrow donors. At the time of sampling, all cohort members were nominally healthy, though unrecorded immune exposures were likely present. The donor was CMV seropositive and belonged to the group of over 250 seropositive cohort members. A peripheral blood sample was collected from each donor, and TCR beta sequencing was performed on peripheral blood mononuclear cells. Genomic DNA was extracted from the blood cell samples with the Qiagen DNeasy Blood Extraction Kit. The method was the immunoSEQ multiplex PCR assay. The multiplex PCR relied on a mix of 60 forward primers for TCR Vbeta segments and 13 reverse primers for TCR Jbeta segments. The CDR3 region of rearranged TCR beta genes was amplified from genomic DNA with a multiplex PCR assay. The amplified TCR beta libraries were sequenced on the Illumina HiSeq System as 87-base-pair reads. Per the authors' processing: In a later analysis, tens of millions of unique TCR beta chains were counted across the approximately 670 repertoires, and approximately 11 million of these chains were shared by at least two donors. A nearest-neighbor algorithm error-corrected the raw reads and collapsed the reads into unique sequences, merging closely related sequences to remove PCR and sequencing errors. V, D and J gene segments were assigned by aligning CDR3 sequences to IMGT reference sequences. Each retained sequence needed at least a six-nucleotide match to both a V gene segment and a J gene segment. Rearrangements were called productive when the CDR3 lacked stop codons and stayed in frame with V and J; all others were non-productive. CDR3 was defined according to IMGT convention as the region running from the second conserved V-encoded cysteine to the conserved J-encoded phenylalanine. In an earlier analysis of just under 600 of the donors, sequences lacking an unambiguous match to a single V gene segment were excluded. In an earlier analysis of roughly 500 of the donors, V segments were called functional above 56.7% productive rearrangements and were called segregating when the between-donor standard deviation exceeded 5%. To diagnose cytomegalovirus status from the catalog of TCR beta chain sequences, a statistical classification framework was built. In a later analysis, TCR nucleotide sequences were compared against IMGT/GENE-DB human TR gene sequences so that V and J genes could be assigned. The TCRdist pipeline was used in a later analysis to assign CDR3 sequences and most-parsimonious VDJ recombination scenarios. A later analysis defined each TCR beta chain by its CDR3 amino acid sequence plus V-gene family, and excluded reads lacking a unique V-gene family. In a later analysis, nearly 600 highly shared, low-generation-probability nucleotide sequences were removed to address suspected cross-contamination and a sequencing artifact. A later analysis calculated a clonal expansion index for each public chain from normalized within-repertoire ranks of inferred template counts. In a later analysis, generation probabilities were computed using a VDJ recombination model fitted to out-of-frame rearrangements, and the results were checked against IGoR. In a later analysis, hypergeometric tests were used to score TCR-TCR, TCR-HLA and TCR-CMV co-occurrence, with a repertoire-size bias correction applied to TCR pairs. In a later analysis, false discovery rates were estimated by permuting HLA or CMV assignments 20 times. In a later analysis, co-occurring TCRs were grouped using DBSCAN, and TCRdist sequence similarity was added for clustering within HLA-allele-positive subsets. Repertoires with fewer than 30,000 or more than 120,000 public chains, plus five repertoires with anomalous nucleotide sharing, were excluded from co-occurrence clustering. Sourced from immuneACCESS, this table was stored by TCRdb with only in-frame sequences that have V and J called. A share of the clones is absent; for the studies checked, an unresolved V gene accounts for under half, and the remainder has no known explanation. For V, J and clone size, that table is used; D and trimming come from the DNA. The sample contains 150,000 to 200,000 clones, approximately 70% of them found a single time. Of the sample, 4.7% is held by the ten largest clones.

The sequence derives from a man between 18 and 29 years old in good health and CMV-seropositive. Material for sequencing was PBMCs. The sequence is built from TRBV5-1 and TRBJ1-2, with no confident D gene call. In nucleotide form, the sequence is TGCGCCAGCAGCTTGGACGGGTCGAACTATGGCTACACCTTC. The translation is CASSLDGSNYGYTF.